This T cell receptor beta chain was sequenced for a study of blood T cell repertoires in COVID-19. Clones were sequenced by immunoSEQ multiplex PCR, and TCRdb holds only the in-frame ones, with some missing. The table includes 100,000 to 120,000 clones, about 88% detected once. Trimming removed 6 bases at V and 9 bases at J, with 15 bases between. Germline CDR1 MNHEY, CDR2 SVGEGT. CDR3 length equals 13 residues. Sequencing input: peripheral blood. The TCR sequence derives from a woman in her seventies who had recovered from COVID-19. The chain couples TRBV6-2 or TRBV6-3 to TRBJ2-1; D is perhaps TRBD2 (7 bases). The CDR3 coding sequence is TGTGCCAGCAGCAACCGGGGGGCGGCTGAGCAGTTCTTC. Amino acids: CASSNRGAAEQFF.